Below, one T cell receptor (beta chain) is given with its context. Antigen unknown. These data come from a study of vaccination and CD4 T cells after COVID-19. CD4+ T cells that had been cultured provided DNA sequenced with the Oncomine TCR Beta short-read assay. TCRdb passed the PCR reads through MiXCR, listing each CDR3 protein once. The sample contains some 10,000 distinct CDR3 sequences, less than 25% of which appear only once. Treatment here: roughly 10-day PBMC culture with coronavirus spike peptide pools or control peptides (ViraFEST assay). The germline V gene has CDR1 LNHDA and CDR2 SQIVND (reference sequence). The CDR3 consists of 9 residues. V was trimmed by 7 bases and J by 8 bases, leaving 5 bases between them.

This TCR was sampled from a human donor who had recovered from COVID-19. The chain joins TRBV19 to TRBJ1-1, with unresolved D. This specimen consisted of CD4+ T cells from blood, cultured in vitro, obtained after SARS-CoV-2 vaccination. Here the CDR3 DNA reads TGTGCCAGTAACCTCGAAGCTTTCTTT. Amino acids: CASNLEAFF. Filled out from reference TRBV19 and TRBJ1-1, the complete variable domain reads DGGITQSPKYLFRKEGQNVTLSCEQNLNHDAMYWYRQDPGQGLRLIYYSQIVNDFQKGDIAEGYSVSREKKESFPLTVTSAQKNPTAFYLCASNLEAFFGQGTRLTVV.